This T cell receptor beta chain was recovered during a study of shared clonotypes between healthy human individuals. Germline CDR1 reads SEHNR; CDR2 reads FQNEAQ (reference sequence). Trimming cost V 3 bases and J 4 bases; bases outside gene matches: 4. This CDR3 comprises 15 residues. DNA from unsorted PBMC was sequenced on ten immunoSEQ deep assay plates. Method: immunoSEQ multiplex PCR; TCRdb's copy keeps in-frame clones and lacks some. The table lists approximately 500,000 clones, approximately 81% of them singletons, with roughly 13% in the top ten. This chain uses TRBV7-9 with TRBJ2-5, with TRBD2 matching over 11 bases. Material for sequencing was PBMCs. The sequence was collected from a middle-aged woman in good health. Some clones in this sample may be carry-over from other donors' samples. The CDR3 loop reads CASSFLAGGGETQYF. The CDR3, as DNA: TGTGCCAGCAGCTTTCTAGCGGGAGGTGGAGAGACCCAGTACTTC.